This is a list of T cell receptor beta chains from one sample in a study of a mutant IDH1 vaccine in newly diagnosed glioma. Sequencing used immunoSEQ multiplex PCR; TCRdb keeps in-frame clones, though not all of them. The sample consists of 60,000 to 65,000 clones, 81% of them appearing once. No cognate antigen is known for these TCRs. Sequenced material: PBMCs, taken from a glioma patient whose treatment included an IDH1 peptide vaccine. The receptor set was obtained from a man in his forties with glioma. The CDR3 runs from the conserved cysteine through the conserved F or W. The D gene is left open where the match is weak. Some rows mark clone size as missing; the rest say once, few, many or name a class of expanded clone.

>-|-|TRBJ1-3|TRBV7-6
CASSFGLTSGNTIYF
TGTGCCAGCAGCTTTGGGTTAACCTCTGGAAACACCATATATTTT
>TRBD1|-|TRBJ1-2|TRBV12-5
CASGLRTGALAYGYTF
TGTGCTAGTGGTTTGCGGACAGGGGCCTTAGCCTATGGCTACACCTTC
>TRBD2|-|TRBJ2-7|TRBV5-4
CASSFGGVAGVREQYF
TGTGCCAGCAGCTTTGGGGGCGTAGCGGGAGTGCGCGAGCAGTACTTC
>-|few|TRBJ1-1|TRBV18
CASSLSGTEAFF
TGTGCCAGCTCACTCAGTGGGACTGAAGCTTTCTTT
>-|-|TRBJ1-4|TRBV4-2
CASSHRDRPNEKLFF
TGTGCCAGCAGCCATAGGGACCGACCAAATGAAAAACTGTTTTTT
>-|-|TRBJ2-3|TRBV18
CASSPTDGAGDTQYF
TGTGCCAGCTCACCTACGGACGGGGCCGGAGATACGCAGTATTTT
>-|-|TRBJ1-1|TRBV18
CASLSGETEAFF
TGTGCCAGCCTATCGGGAGAGACTGAAGCTTTCTTT
>TRBD1|-|TRBJ1-2|TRBV7-9
CASSPTLDRVALGYGYTF
TGTGCCAGCTCACCTACCCTCGACAGGGTTGCTTTAGGGTATGGCTACACCTTC
>-|-|TRBJ2-3|TRBV18
CASSPQRISTDTQYF
TGTGCCAGCTCACCGCAGCGGATTAGCACAGATACGCAGTATTTT
>TRBD2|-|TRBJ2-7|TRBV27
CASSLTGLASYEQYF
TGTGCCAGCAGTTTAACTGGACTAGCCTCCTACGAGCAGTACTTC
>TRBD2|-|TRBJ2-1|TRBV5-1
CASRSAGLGTNEQFF
TGCGCCAGCAGGTCAGCGGGGCTCGGGACCAATGAGCAGTTCTTC
>-|-|TRBJ1-5|TRBV6-6
CASSYGRGGEPQHF
TGTGCCAGCAGTTACGGCAGGGGTGGGGAGCCCCAGCATTTT
>-|-|TRBJ1-3|TRBV4-2
CASSQDWDSGNTIYF
TGTGCCAGCAGCCAAGATTGGGACTCTGGAAACACCATATATTTT
>TRBD1|few|TRBJ2-7|TRBV5-1
CASSLAGQGVGYEQYF
TGCGCCAGCAGCTTGGCGGGACAGGGGGTAGGATACGAGCAGTACTTC
>TRBD2|-|TRBJ2-7|TRBV9
CASSVGLAGASYEQYF
TGTGCCAGCAGCGTAGGGTTAGCGGGAGCGAGCTACGAGCAGTACTTC
>TRBD2|-|TRBJ2-3|TRBV7-8
CASSLGGGFDTQYF
TGTGCCAGCAGCTTGGGCGGGGGGTTTGATACGCAGTATTTT
>TRBD1|-|TRBJ1-4|TRBV28
CASSPPGQGAEGEKLFF
TGTGCCAGCAGCCCTCCGGGACAGGGGGCCGAGGGCGAAAAACTGTTTTTT
>TRBD2|-|TRBJ2-5|TRBV28
CASSFPRTSGQETQYF
TGTGCCAGCAGTTTTCCCAGGACTAGCGGGCAAGAGACCCAGTACTTC
>-|-|TRBJ2-2|TRBV27
CASSPSRQNTGELFF
TGTGCCAGCAGCCCCAGCCGACAGAACACCGGGGAGCTGTTTTTT
>-|once|TRBJ2-3|TRBV7-2
CASSLRGSSTDTQYF
TGTGCCAGCAGCTTAAGGGGCTCTAGCACAGATACGCAGTATTTT
>TRBD1|-|TRBJ1-2|TRBV19
CASKEGANGYTF
TGTGCCAGTAAAGAGGGGGCTAATGGCTACACCTTC
>-|-|TRBJ2-1|TRBV6-6
CASSDQGGEYNEQFF
TGTGCCAGCAGTGACCAGGGGGGCGAGTACAATGAGCAGTTCTTC
>TRBD2|-|TRBJ2-7|TRBV11-2
CASSLEAGLSYEQYF
TGTGCCAGCAGCTTAGAAGCGGGGCTGTCGTACGAGCAGTACTTC
>-|-|TRBJ2-7|TRBV15
CATGGDGYEQYF
TGTGCCACCGGAGGCGACGGTTACGAGCAGTACTTC
>TRBD2|-|TRBJ2-1|TRBV10-3
CAISERGAASGLYNEQFF
TGTGCCATCAGTGAGAGGGGGGCCGCTAGCGGGCTCTACAATGAGCAGTTCTTC
>-|-|TRBJ2-3|TRBV7-9
CASSLAGTNPSTDTQYF
TGTGCCAGCAGCTTGGCCGGGACGAACCCTAGCACAGATACGCAGTATTTT
>TRBD1|few|TRBJ1-3|TRBV25-1
CASSETLPTGLSGNTIYF
TGTGCCAGCAGTGAAACCCTCCCGACAGGGCTCTCTGGAAACACCATATATTTT
>-|-|TRBJ1-1|TRBV27
CASSYQGDNTEAFF
TGTGCCAGCAGTTATCAGGGAGATAACACTGAAGCTTTCTTT
>-|-|TRBJ2-2|TRBV19
CASSNGHLNTGELFF
TGTGCCAGTAGTAACGGGCATCTGAACACCGGGGAGCTGTTTTTT
>TRBD1|-|TRBJ1-6|TRBV2
CASSGGTGHNSPLHF
TGTGCCAGCAGTGGTGGGACAGGCCATAATTCACCCCTCCACTTT
>-|-|TRBJ1-5|TRBV6-5
CASSYSRNQPQHF
TGTGCCAGCAGTTACTCCCGCAATCAGCCCCAGCATTTT
>-|few|TRBJ1-1|TRBV4-3
CASSYEEGTEAFF
TGCGCCAGCAGCTACGAGGAGGGCACTGAAGCTTTCTTT
>-|few|TRBJ1-4|TRBV5-4
CASSSGAANEKLFF
TGTGCCAGCAGCTCGGGGGCAGCGAATGAAAAACTGTTTTTT
>-|once|TRBJ2-6|TRBV5-5
CASSLAVVSGANVLTF
TGTGCCAGCAGCTTGGCCGTGGTCTCTGGGGCCAACGTCCTGACTTTC
>-|-|TRBJ2-7|TRBV27
CASSDRTASSYEQYF
TGTGCCAGCAGTGATCGGACGGCGAGCTCCTACGAGCAGTACTTC
>TRBD1|-|TRBJ1-5|TRBV5-1
CASSQTGGNQPQHF
TGCGCCAGCAGCCAGACAGGGGGCAATCAGCCCCAGCATTTT
>-|-|TRBJ1-1|TRBV18
CASSPLSGTEAFF
TGTGCCAGCTCACCACTAAGCGGGACTGAAGCTTTCTTT
>-|-|TRBJ2-1|TRBV10-2
CASSESRSGFF
TGCGCCAGCAGTGAGTCTAGGTCGGGGTTCTTC
>-|-|TRBJ2-1|TRBV7-2
CASSLERNEQFF
TGTGCCAGCAGCTTAGAGCGCAATGAGCAGTTCTTC
>-|-|TRBJ2-5|TRBV7-3
CASSLGAANRGDQYF
TGTGCCAGCAGCTTAGGGGCCGCGAATAGGGGTGACCAGTACTTC